This T cell receptor (beta chain) was obtained from a study of T cell changes during pregnancy in multiple sclerosis. V lost 0 bases and J lost 4; bases outside the gene matches: 4. Per germline, CDR1 SGHVS and CDR2 FNYEAQ. The CDR3 runs 15 residues. Measured with immunoSEQ multiplex PCR; TCRdb has only the in-frame clones, and not every one. The data hold around 30,000 clones, with roughly 90% observed a single time. The TCR sequence derives from a female donor with multiple sclerosis, enrolled in a pregnancy study. V usage is TRBV7-6 and J usage is TRBJ1-2, with 8 bases that match TRBD1. This specimen consisted of CD8+ T cells from peripheral blood mononuclear cells, obtained in the third trimester of pregnancy. For the CDR3, the DNA is TGTGCCAGCAGCTTAGCAGGACAGGGTCTCTATGGCTACACCTTC. Its protein is CASSLAGQGLYGYTF. Full variable domain (rest looked up from reference TRBV7-6 and TRBJ1-2): GAGVSQSPRYKVTKRGQDVALRCDPISGHVSLYWYRQALGQGPEFLTYFNYEAQQDKSGLPNDRFSAERPEGSISTLTIQRTEQRDSAMYRCASSLAGQGLYGYTFGSGTRLTVV.